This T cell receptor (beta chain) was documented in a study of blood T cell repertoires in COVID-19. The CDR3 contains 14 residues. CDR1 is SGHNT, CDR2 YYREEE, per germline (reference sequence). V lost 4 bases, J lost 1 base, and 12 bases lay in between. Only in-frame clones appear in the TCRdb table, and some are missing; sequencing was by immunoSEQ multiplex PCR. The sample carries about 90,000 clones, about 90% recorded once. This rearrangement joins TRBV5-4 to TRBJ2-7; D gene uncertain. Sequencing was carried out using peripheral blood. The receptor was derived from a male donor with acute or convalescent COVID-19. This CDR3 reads CASSPSRSSYEQYF. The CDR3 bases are TGTGCCAGCAGCCCCTCTAGGAGTTCCTACGAGCAGTACTTC.